Below, 22 T cell receptor beta chains from the same sample are listed, as sequenced in a study of T-cell memory formation after mild COVID-19. MiXCR, run by TCRdb on the 5' RACE reads, gives a single entry per CDR3 protein. The table records roughly 580,000 distinct CDR3 sequences, approximately 18% of them present only once. Sequencing was carried out using PBMCs or a T cell subset sorted from them (not recorded which). Source of these receptors: an adult woman who had mild COVID-19 (a few samples of this study predate the infection). Cell type and time point are not known.

V gene TRBV5-1 combines with J gene TRBJ2-1; D is possibly TRBD2 (6 bases). Germline loops: CDR1 SGHRS, CDR2 YFSETQ. V lost 4 bases, J lost 0 bases, and 20 bases lay in between. The CDR3 is 18 residues long. CDR3 region: CASSRGGGGKGSYNEQFF. Written as DNA, the CDR3 is TGCGCCAGCAGCCGGGGAGGTGGTGGTAAGGGCTCCTACAATGAGCAGTTCTTC.

Only a few counts were recorded for this clonotype. The chain couples TRBV5-5 to TRBJ1-5; D not certain. The germline V gene encodes CDR1 SGHKS and CDR2 YYEKEE (reference sequence). The CDR3 sequence is 15 residues long. The V gene lost 3 bases and the J gene lost 9 bases, with 19 bases spanning the gap. The CDR3, as DNA: TGTGCCAGCAGCTCCGAATCCGTCCTTACGGGGCCCCAGCATTTT. It is translated as CASSSESVLTGPQHF. The entire variable domain, with the rest obtained from reference TRBV5-5 and TRBJ1-5, is as follows: DAGVTQSPTHLIKTRGQQVTLRCSPISGHKSVSWYQQVLGQGPQFIFQYYEKEERGRGNFPDRFSARQFPNYSSELNVNALLLGDSALYLCASSSESVLTGPQHFGDGTRLSIL.

The V and J genes are TRBV4-1 and TRBJ2-2; weak D call: TRBD1 (8 bases). Germline-derived CDR1 and CDR2 are MGHRA and YSYEKL. V was clipped by 1 base and J by 0 bases, with 24 bases between them. CDR3 length equals 21 residues. The CDR3 DNA sequence: TGCGCCAGCAGCCAAGGCCGACTAGGACAGGGACTACGGACGAACACCGGGGAGCTGTTTTTT. This encodes CASSQGRLGQGLRTNTGELFF.

This clonotype was seen more than once but under ten times. The V call is TRBV5-1, the J call TRBJ2-1; TRBD2 matches at 8 bases. From germline, CDR1 is SGHRS and CDR2 YFSETQ. V lost 4 bases to trimming and J lost 8 bases; unmatched junction nucleotides: 11. The CDR3 is 15 amino acids. CDR3 nucleotide sequence: TGCGCCAGCAGCCAAACGGCGGGGGGCCGGGATGAGCAGTTCTTC. Its translation: CASSQTAGGRDEQFF.

This chain joins TRBV7-2 and TRBJ2-4; D possibly corresponds to TRBD2 (5 bases). Germline CDR1 and CDR2: SGHTA and FQGNSA. Between the trimmed V and J ends, which lost 4 bases and 13 bases, there was a span of 14 bases. The CDR3 has 12 amino acids. The CDR3 loop is CASSSDGLVQYF. DNA for the CDR3: TGTGCCAGCAGCTCGGATGGACTTGTGCAGTACTTC.

This clonotype was seen only a few times. The chain is built from TRBV7-3 and TRBJ2-3; D is tentatively TRBD1 or TRBD2 (7 bases each). V dropped 5 bases and J dropped 6 bases, with 21 bases sitting between them. The CDR3 consists of 16 residues. From germline, CDR1 is SGHTA and CDR2 FQGTGA. The CDR3 here is CASSPFGLGRGDTQYF. CDR3 in DNA: TGTGCCAGCAGCCCCTTTGGACTAGGCAGGGGGGATACGCAGTATTTT.

V usage is TRBV7-6 and J usage is TRBJ1-2; tentative D call: TRBD1 (5 bases). Trimming cost V 8 bases and J 4 bases, with 17 bases left between them. The length of the CDR3 is 14 residues. CDR1 and CDR2 from the germline V gene are SGHVS and FNYEAQ. CDR3 amino acids: CASSPGTGLYGYTF. The DNA of the CDR3 is TGTGCCAGCTCCCCAGGCACAGGACTCTATGGCTACACCTTC. Supplemented by reference TRBV7-6 and TRBJ1-2, the full variable domain reads GAGVSQSPRYKVTKRGQDVALRCDPISGHVSLYWYRQALGQGPEFLTYFNYEAQQDKSGLPNDRFSAERPEGSISTLTIQRTEQRDSAMYRCASSPGTGLYGYTFGSGTRLTVV.

J is TRBJ2-1 and V is TRBV5-1; D remains unclear. The CDR3 consists of 12 residues. Between the trimmed V and J ends, which lost 4 bases and 8 bases, there was a span of 10 bases. The V gene's germline CDR1 is SGHRS and CDR2 YFSETQ. DNA of the CDR3: TGCGCCAGCAGCCCGGACGGGTATGAGCAGTTCTTC. Translation gives CASSPDGYEQFF.

The rearrangement joins TRBV2 to TRBJ1-1; tentatively, D is TRBD1 (6 bases). From germline, CDR1 is SNHLY and CDR2 FYNNEI. V lost 7 bases and J 1 base, leaving 10 bases between the germline ends. CDR3 size: 13 residues. In DNA form, the CDR3 reads TGTGCCAGCATGGGACACCCGAACACTGAAGCTTTCTTT. Protein product: CASMGHPNTEAFF.

Turning to this clonotype: This may arise from a read error, as a much more abundant clone is one base away. Here the CDR3 reads CASTLGGGGQHEQYF. Written as DNA, the CDR3 is TGTGCCAGCACCCTAGGGGGCGGGGGGCAGCACGAGCAGTACTTC. V gene TRBV12-3 or TRBV12-4 combines with J gene TRBJ2-7; the D gene is possibly TRBD2 (8 bases). Trimming cost V 7 bases and J 5 bases, with 21 bases left between them. The CDR3 is 15 amino acids.

This chain connects TRBV24-1 to TRBJ2-2; tentatively, D is TRBD1 (5 bases). Trimming took off 7 bases at V and 0 bases at J, with 14 bases between the two ends. In germline, CDR1 is KGHDR, CDR2 SFDVKD. CDR3 length: 16 residues. As DNA, the CDR3 is TGTGCCACCAGCCAATTAGACAGCGCGAACACCGGGGAGCTGTTTTTT. Its translation is CATSQLDSANTGELFF.

This clonotype occurred many times. The V and J genes are TRBV5-1 and TRBJ2-3, with D tentatively TRBD2 (6 bases). CDR3 length: 14 amino acids. The V gene lost 5 bases and the J gene lost 6 bases, with 16 bases spanning the gap. Germline assignment: CDR1 SGHRS and CDR2 YFSETQ. The CDR3 region is CASSIGGIEDTQYF. CDR3 DNA sequence: TGCGCCAGCAGTATTGGGGGGATCGAGGATACGCAGTATTTT.

The J gene is TRBJ1-1, the V gene TRBV20-1; D call uncertain. CDR3 length: 14 amino acids. V was clipped by 0 bases and J by 7 bases, with 15 bases between them. Germline V lookup: CDR1 DFQATT, CDR2 SNEGSKA (reference sequence). The CDR3 here is CSARDVGPVGEAFF. The CDR3 nucleotides read TGCAGTGCTAGAGACGTAGGACCGGTCGGTGAAGCTTTCTTT.

This clonotype was seen more than once but under ten times. This rearrangement joins TRBV7-6 to TRBJ2-3; D ambiguous. V was shortened by 3 bases and J by 0 bases, with 16 bases between the two germline ends. The germline gives CDR1 SGHVS, CDR2 FNYEAQ. The CDR3 has 17 amino acids. CDR3 amino acids: CASSLAWVAGSTDTQYF. The CDR3 DNA sequence: TGTGCCAGCAGCTTGGCATGGGTGGCCGGGAGCACAGATACGCAGTATTTT.

DNA of the CDR3: TGTGCCACCAGTGGGACACCTTACAATGAGCAGTTCTTC. This encodes CATSGTPYNEQFF. This chain links TRBV24-1 with TRBJ2-1; the D gene is possibly TRBD1 (5 bases). Germline assignment: CDR1 KGHDR and CDR2 SFDVKD. Trimming removed 5 bases at V and 4 bases at J, with 8 bases between. This CDR3 has 13 residues.

This clonotype was seen ten or more times. This chain uses TRBV7-8 with TRBJ2-7; 10 nucleotides agree with TRBD1. The germline CDR1 and CDR2 sequences are SGHVS and FQNEAQ. J lost 4 bases, V lost 5 bases, and 8 bases had no gene match. CDR3 size: 15 residues. Written as DNA, the CDR3 is TGTGCCAGCAGCAGACAGGGGGCGGAATATTACGAGCAGTACTTC. It is translated as CASSRQGAEYYEQYF.

The chain is built from TRBV24-1 and TRBJ2-1; 13 bases align to TRBD2. This CDR3 has 16 residues. With V trimmed by 3 bases and J by 6 bases, 4 bases remained unmatched. Germline V gene lookup returns CDR1 KGHDR and CDR2 SFDVKD. The CDR3 loop is CATSDPLAGGINEQFF. DNA of the CDR3: TGTGCCACCAGTGATCCACTAGCGGGAGGGATCAATGAGCAGTTCTTC.

In this sample, this clonotype turned up a few times. The chain carries TRBV7-9 and TRBJ2-1, with D possibly being TRBD2 (6 bases). The germline V gene has CDR1 SEHNR and CDR2 FQNEAQ (reference sequence). The CDR3 runs 17 residues. The V gene lost 1 base and the J gene lost 4 bases, with 17 bases spanning the gap. DNA for the CDR3: TGTGCCAGCAGCTTAGGGGTCGGGGGAATCGGGTACAATGAGCAGTTCTTC. Its translation is CASSLGVGGIGYNEQFF.

In its sample, this clonotype was seen a few times. This rearrangement joins TRBV7-8 to TRBJ2-3, with 11 bases matching TRBD2. With V trimmed by 5 bases and J by 5 bases, 3 bases remained unmatched. This CDR3 is built from 14 residues. Germline CDR1 and CDR2: SGHVS and FQNEAQ. The CDR3 DNA sequence: TGTGCCAGCAGCCCCGGGACTAGCGGAGATACGCAGTATTTT. It encodes CASSPGTSGDTQYF.

The rearrangement links TRBV30 to TRBJ1-4, with 10 bases lining up with TRBD1. V gave up 8 bases and J gave up 4 bases; unmatched junction bases: 1. The CDR3 runs 12 residues. Germline lookup yields CDR1 GTSNPN and CDR2 SVGIG (reference sequence). The CDR3 spells CAGDRGNEKLFF. The CDR3, as DNA: TGTGCCGGGGACAGGGGTAATGAAAAACTGTTTTTT. Full variable domain (outside the CDR3, taken from reference TRBV30 and TRBJ1-4): SQTIHQWPATLVQPVGSPLSLECTVEGTSNPNLYWYRQAAGRGLQLLFYSVGIGQISSEVPQNLSASRPQDRQFILSSKKLLLSDSGFYLCAGDRGNEKLFFGSGTQLSVL.

There are a few counts of this clonotype. The chain employs TRBV19 and TRBJ1-1; D is ambiguous. Trimming took off 6 bases at V and 4 bases at J, with 12 bases between the two ends. The CDR3 has 13 amino acids. Looked up from germline, CDR1 is LNHDA and CDR2 is SQIVND (reference sequence). The DNA of the CDR3 is TGTGCCAGTAGCATCTCCCCGGGCACTGAAGCTTTCTTT. It codes for CASSISPGTEAFF.

This clonotype occurred a few times. The V and J genes are TRBV7-2 and TRBJ2-3; TRBD2 agrees at 8 bases. Germline V gene lookup returns CDR1 SGHTA and CDR2 FQGNSA. This CDR3 has 15 residues. The V segment lost 5 bases and the J segment 2 bases; nucleotides outside the gene matches: 6. DNA of the CDR3: TGTGCCAGCAGCAGGGCGGGAGGCTTCACAGATACGCAGTATTTT. As protein: CASSRAGGFTDTQYF.